One sample yielded the 6 T cell receptor beta chains listed below, sequenced in a study of blood T cells in healthy people across ages. PCR was performed a second time for roughly 6 to 12 cycles using a sample-barcoded 5' primer and a J-beta primer mix. TCRdb ran MiXCR on the 5' RACE reads and lists one entry per CDR3 protein. The data contain over 1,500,000 distinct CDR3 sequences, about 39% of them singletons. Sequenced input: blood. These receptors were taken from a human donor in good health.

The chain recombines TRBV15 with TRBJ1-2; D is uncertain. The CDR3 length is 14 residues. The germline V gene has CDR1 LNHNV and CDR2 YYDKDF (reference sequence). V lost 5 bases and J 0 bases, leaving 10 bases between the germline ends. The CDR3 loop is CATSGAGTNYGYTF. The CDR3 DNA is TGTGCCACCAGCGGAGCCGGGACTAACTATGGCTACACCTTC.

The chain is built from TRBV5-1 and TRBJ2-3; possibly TRBD1 or TRBD2 for D (5 bases each). V was clipped by 5 bases and J by 1 base, with 14 bases between them. Germline V gives CDR1 SGHRS, CDR2 YFSETQ. The CDR3 spans 15 residues. The CDR3 DNA sequence: TGCGCCAGCAGTCGTGACCGGGACCGCACAGATACGCAGTATTTT. This codes for CASSRDRDRTDTQYF.

There are many counts of this clonotype. The chain links TRBV20-1 to TRBJ2-7, with TRBD1 matching over 11 bases. This CDR3 contains 13 residues. CDR1 and CDR2 from the germline V gene are DFQATT and SNEGSKA (reference sequence). V shed 7 bases and J 2 bases; nucleotides not matched to a gene: 4. CDR3 sequence reads: CSVPGQGAYEQYF. The CDR3 nucleotides are TGCAGTGTCCCGGGACAGGGGGCCTACGAGCAGTACTTC.

This clonotype occurred a few times. The gene calls are TRBV6-5 and TRBJ1-2; a possible D gene is TRBD1 (5 bases). CDR3 length: 15 residues. Per germline, CDR1 MNHEY and CDR2 SVGAGI. Trimming shortened V by 6 bases and J by 2 bases, and 16 bases separated the two germline ends. The CDR3 DNA reads TGTGCCAGCAGCCGGACCTTAGAGGGGAACTATGGCTACACCTTC. This gives the protein CASSRTLEGNYGYTF.

The rearrangement uses TRBV5-1 and TRBJ2-2; TRBD1 agrees at 8 bases. The CDR3 consists of 16 residues. V lost 0 bases and J lost 6; bases outside the gene matches: 7. CDR1 and CDR2 from the germline V gene are SGHRS and YFSETQ. In DNA form, the CDR3 reads TGCGCCAGCAGCTTGGATTGGACAGGGATGGCCGGGGAGCTGTTTTTT. Its protein product is CASSLDWTGMAGELFF.

The chain combines TRBV28 with TRBJ2-3; maybe TRBD2 (5 bases). Germline CDR1 and CDR2: MDHEN and SYDVKM. This CDR3 has 15 residues. V was clipped by 7 bases and J by 1 base, with 15 bases between them. CDR3: CASTSTPEGTDTQYF. The CDR3, as DNA: TGTGCCAGCACCTCGACCCCGGAGGGCACAGATACGCAGTATTTT. The whole variable domain, remainder taken from reference TRBV28 and TRBJ2-3, is DVKVTQSSRYLVKRTGEKVFLECVQDMDHENMFWYRQDPGLGLRLIYFSYDVKMKEKGDIPEGYSVSREKKERFSLILESASTNQTSMYLCASTSTPEGTDTQYFGPGTRLTVL.